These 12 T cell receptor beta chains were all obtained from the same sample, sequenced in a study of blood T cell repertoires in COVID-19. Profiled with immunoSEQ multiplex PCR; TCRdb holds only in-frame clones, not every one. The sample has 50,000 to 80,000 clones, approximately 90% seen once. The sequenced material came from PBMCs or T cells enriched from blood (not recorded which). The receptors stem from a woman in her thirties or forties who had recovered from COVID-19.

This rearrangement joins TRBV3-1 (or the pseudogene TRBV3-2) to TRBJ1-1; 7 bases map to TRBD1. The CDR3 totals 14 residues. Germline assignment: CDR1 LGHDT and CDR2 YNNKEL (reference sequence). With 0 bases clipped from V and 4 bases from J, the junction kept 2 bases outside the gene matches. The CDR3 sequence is CASSQETGATEAFF. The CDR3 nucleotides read TGTGCCAGCAGCCAAGAAACAGGGGCCACTGAAGCTTTCTTT.

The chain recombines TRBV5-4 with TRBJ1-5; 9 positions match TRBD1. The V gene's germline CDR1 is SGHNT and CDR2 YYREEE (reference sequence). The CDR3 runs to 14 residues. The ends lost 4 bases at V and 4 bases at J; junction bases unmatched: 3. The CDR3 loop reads CASSIGQGNQPQHF. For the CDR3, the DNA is TGTGCCAGCAGCATCGGACAGGGGAATCAGCCCCAGCATTTT.

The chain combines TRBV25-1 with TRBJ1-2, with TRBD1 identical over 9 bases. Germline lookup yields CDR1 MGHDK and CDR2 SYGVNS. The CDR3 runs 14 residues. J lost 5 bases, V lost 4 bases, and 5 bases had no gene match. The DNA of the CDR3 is TGTGCCAGCAGTGTGGGACAGGGCCTGTATGGCTACACCTTC. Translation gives CASSVGQGLYGYTF.

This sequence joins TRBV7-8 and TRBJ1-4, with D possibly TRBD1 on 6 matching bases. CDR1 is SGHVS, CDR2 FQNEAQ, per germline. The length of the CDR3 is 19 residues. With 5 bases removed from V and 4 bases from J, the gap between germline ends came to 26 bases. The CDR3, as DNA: TGTGCCAGCAGCCCTCAGGCACTAATGAGGGGGTTTGGTAATGAAAAACTGTTTTTT. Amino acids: CASSPQALMRGFGNEKLFF.

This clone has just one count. The CDR3 bases are TGTGCCAGTACTGGGACAGGAAAAAATTCACCCCTCCACTTT. Amino acid sequence: CASTGTGKNSPLHF. The genes are TRBV25-1 and TRBJ1-6; the match to TRBD1 covers 8 bases. CDR1 and CDR2 from the germline V gene are MGHDK and SYGVNS. With 9 bases clipped from V and 7 bases from J, the junction kept 8 bases outside the gene matches. The CDR3 loop spans 14 amino acids.

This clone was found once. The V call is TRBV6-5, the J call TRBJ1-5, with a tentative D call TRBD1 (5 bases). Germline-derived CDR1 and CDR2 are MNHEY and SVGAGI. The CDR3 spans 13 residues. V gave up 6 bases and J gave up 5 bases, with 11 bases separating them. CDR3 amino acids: CASSFAGDQPQHF. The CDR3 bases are TGTGCCAGCAGCTTTGCGGGGGATCAGCCCCAGCATTTT.

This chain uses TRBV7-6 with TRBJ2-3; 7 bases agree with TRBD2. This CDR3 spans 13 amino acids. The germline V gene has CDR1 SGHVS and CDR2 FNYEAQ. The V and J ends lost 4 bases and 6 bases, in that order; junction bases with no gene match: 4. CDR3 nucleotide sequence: TGTGCCAGCAGCTCTCGGACTAGTGATACGCAGTATTTT. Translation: CASSSRTSDTQYF. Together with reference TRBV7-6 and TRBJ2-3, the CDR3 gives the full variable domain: GAGVSQSPRYKVTKRGQDVALRCDPISGHVSLYWYRQALGQGPEFLTYFNYEAQQDKSGLPNDRFSAERPEGSISTLTIQRTEQRDSAMYRCASSSRTSDTQYFGPGTRLTVL.

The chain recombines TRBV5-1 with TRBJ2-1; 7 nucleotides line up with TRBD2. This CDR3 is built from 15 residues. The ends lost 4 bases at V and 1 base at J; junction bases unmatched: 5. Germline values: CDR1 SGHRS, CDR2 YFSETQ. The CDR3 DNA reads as TGCGCCAGCAGCGCTGCTAGCGGATCCTACAATGAGCAGTTCTTC. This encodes CASSAASGSYNEQFF. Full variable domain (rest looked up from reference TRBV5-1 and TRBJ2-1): KAGVTQTPRYLIKTRGQQVTLSCSPISGHRSVSWYQQTPGQGLQFLFEYFSETQRNKGNFPGRFSGRQFSNSRSEMNVSTLELGDSALYLCASSAASGSYNEQFFGPGTRLTVL.

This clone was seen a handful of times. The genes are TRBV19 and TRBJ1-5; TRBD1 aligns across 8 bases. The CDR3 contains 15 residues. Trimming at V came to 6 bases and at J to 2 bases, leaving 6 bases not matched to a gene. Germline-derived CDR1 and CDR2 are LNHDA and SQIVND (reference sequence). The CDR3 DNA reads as TGTGCCAGTAGCATTGGGACAGGAGGCAATCAGCCCCAGCATTTT. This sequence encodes CASSIGTGGNQPQHF.

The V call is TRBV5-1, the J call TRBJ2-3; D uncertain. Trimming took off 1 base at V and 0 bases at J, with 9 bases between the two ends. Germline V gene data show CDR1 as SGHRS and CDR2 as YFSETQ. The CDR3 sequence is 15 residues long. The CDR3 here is CASSLTSSSTDTQYF. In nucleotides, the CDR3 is TGCGCCAGCAGCTTGACTTCTTCTAGCACAGATACGCAGTATTTT.

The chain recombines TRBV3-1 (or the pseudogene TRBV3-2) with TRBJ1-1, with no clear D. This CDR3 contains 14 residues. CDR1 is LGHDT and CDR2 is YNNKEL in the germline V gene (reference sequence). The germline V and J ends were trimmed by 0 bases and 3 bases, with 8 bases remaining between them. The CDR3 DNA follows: TGTGCCAGCAGCCAAGATGGGAGAGACACTGAAGCTTTCTTT. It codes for CASSQDGRDTEAFF.

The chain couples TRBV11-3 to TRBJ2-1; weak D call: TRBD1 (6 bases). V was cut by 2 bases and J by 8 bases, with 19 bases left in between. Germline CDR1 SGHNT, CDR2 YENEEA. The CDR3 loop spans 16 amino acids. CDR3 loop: CASSLRPAGAQDEQFF. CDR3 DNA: TGTGCCAGCAGCTTAAGACCGGCAGGGGCGCAGGATGAGCAGTTCTTC.